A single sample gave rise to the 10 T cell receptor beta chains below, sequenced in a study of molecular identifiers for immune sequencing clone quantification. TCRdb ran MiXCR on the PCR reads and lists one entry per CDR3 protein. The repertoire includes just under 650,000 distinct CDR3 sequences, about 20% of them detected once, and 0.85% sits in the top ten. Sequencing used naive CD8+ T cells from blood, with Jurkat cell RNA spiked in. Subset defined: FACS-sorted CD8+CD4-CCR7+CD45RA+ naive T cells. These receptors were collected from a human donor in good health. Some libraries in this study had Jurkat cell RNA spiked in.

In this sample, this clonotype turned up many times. CDR3: CSAPNSGYSYEQYF. CDR3 DNA sequence: TGCAGTGCTCCGAATAGCGGGTACTCCTACGAGCAGTACTTC. The chain employs TRBV20-1 and TRBJ2-7; 7 bases fit TRBD2. CDR3 size: 14 residues. CDR1 DFQATT and CDR2 SNEGSKA come from the germline V gene (reference sequence). Trimming removed 5 bases from V and 0 bases from J; junction bases left unmatched: 7.

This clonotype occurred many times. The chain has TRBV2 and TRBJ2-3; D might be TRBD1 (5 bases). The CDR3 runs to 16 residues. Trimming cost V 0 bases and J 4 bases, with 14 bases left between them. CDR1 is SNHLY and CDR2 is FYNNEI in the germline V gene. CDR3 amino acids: CASSEAGDGLADTQYF. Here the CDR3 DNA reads TGTGCCAGCAGTGAAGCAGGGGATGGGCTGGCAGATACGCAGTATTTT.

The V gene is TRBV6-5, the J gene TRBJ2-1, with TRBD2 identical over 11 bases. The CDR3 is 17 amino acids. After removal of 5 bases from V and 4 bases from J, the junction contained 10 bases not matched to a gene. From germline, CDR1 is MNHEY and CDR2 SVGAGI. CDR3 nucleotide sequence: TGTGCCAGCAGTCCCCTTAGCGGGGGGGCTAAGTACAATGAGCAGTTCTTC. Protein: CASSPLSGGAKYNEQFF.

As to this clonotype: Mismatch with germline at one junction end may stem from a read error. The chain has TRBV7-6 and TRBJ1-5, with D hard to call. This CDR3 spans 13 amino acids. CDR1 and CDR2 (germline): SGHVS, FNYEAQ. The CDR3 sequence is CASSSLGNQSQHF. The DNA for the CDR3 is TGTGCCAGCAGTTCCCTGGGCAATCAGTCCCAGCATTTT.

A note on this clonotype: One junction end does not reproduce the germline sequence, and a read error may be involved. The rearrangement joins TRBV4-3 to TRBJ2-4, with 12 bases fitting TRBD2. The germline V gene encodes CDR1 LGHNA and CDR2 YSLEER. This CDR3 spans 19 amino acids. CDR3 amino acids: CASSQEETSGRLAKTIQYF. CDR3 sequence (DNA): TGCGCCAGCAGCCAAGAAGAGACTAGCGGGAGATTGGCCAAAACCATTCAGTACTTC.

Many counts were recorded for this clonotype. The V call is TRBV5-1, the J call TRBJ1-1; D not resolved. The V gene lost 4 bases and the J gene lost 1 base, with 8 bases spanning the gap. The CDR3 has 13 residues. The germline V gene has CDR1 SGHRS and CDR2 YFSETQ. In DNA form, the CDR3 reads TGCGCCAGCAGCGGCAGCACGAACACTGAAGCTTTCTTT. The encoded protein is CASSGSTNTEAFF.

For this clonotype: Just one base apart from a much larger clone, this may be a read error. CDR3 in DNA: TGTGCCACCCACCTAGCGGGAGCCGGGGAGCTGGTTTTT. The encoded protein is CATHLAGAGELVF. The chain has TRBV5-4 and TRBJ2-2; 10 nucleotides align to TRBD2. Germline CDR1 SGHNT, CDR2 YYREEE (reference sequence). The CDR3 has 13 residues.

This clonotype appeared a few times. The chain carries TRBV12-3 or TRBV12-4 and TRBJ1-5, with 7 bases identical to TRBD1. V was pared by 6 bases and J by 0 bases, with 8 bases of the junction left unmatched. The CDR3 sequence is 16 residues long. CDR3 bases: TGTGCCAGCAGCTCCGGACAGGTTTATAGCAATCAGCCCCAGCATTTT. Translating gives CASSSGQVYSNQPQHF.

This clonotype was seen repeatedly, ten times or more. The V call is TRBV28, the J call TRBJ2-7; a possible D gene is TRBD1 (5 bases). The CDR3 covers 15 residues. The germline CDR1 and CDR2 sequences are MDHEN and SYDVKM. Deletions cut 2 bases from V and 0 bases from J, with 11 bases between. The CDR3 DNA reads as TGTGCCAGCAGTTTAAGGGGCACCCTCTCCTACGAGCAGTACTTC. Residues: CASSLRGTLSYEQYF.

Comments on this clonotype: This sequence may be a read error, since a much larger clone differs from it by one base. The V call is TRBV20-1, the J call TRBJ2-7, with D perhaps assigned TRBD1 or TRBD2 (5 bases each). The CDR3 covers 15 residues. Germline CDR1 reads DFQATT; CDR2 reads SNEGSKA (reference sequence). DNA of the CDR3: TGCAGTGCACAGTTCCGGGGACGAAGCTCCTACAAGCAGTACTTC. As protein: CSAQFRGRSSYKQYF.